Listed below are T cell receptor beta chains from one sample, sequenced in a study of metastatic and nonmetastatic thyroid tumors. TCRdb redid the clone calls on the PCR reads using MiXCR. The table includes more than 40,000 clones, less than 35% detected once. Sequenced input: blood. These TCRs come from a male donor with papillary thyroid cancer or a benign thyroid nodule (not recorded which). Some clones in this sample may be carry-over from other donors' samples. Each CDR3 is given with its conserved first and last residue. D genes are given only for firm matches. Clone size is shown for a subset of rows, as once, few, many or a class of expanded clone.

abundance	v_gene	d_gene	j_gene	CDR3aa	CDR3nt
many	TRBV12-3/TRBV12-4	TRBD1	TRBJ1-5	CASSLNRGKPQHF	TGTGCCAGCAGTTTAAACAGGGGCAAGCCCCAGCATTTT
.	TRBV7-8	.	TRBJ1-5	CASSLGGPRTGQPQHF	TGTGCCAGCAGCTTGGGGGGTCCCCGGACGGGCCAGCCCCAGCATTTT
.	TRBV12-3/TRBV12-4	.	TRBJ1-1	CASIFRRFGAFF	TGTGCCAGCATTTTTCGGCGTTTTGGAGCTTTCTTT
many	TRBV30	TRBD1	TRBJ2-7	CAWGQGGSSYEQYF	TGTGCCTGGGGACAGGGGGGGAGCTCCTACGAGCAGTACTTC
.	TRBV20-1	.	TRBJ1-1	CSARQPRDYSTGFF	TGCAGTGCTAGACAACCTCGGGACTATTCAACAGGTTTCTTT
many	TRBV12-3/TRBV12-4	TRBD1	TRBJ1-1	CASSYGGQDNTEAFF	TGTGCCAGCAGTTATGGGGGACAGGACAACACTGAAGCTTTCTTT
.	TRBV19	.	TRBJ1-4	CASSSYLGTNEKLFF	TGTGCCAGTAGCTCCTACCTAGGGACTAATGAAAAACTGTTTTTT
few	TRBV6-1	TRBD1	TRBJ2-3	CASYDTGTGSDTQYF	TGTGCCAGCTACGACACCGGGACAGGGTCCGATACGCAGTATTTT
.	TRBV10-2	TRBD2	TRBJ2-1	CASSGHERGFGNEQFF	TGCGCCAGCAGTGGCCATGAGCGGGGCTTCGGGAATGAGCAGTTCTTC
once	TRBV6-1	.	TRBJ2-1	CASRPRWGNKVQFF	TGTGCCAGCAGACCTCGGTGGGGGAACAAAGTGCAGTTCTTC
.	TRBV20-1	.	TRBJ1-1	CSVLPQVGTEAFF	TGCAGTGTCCTCCCCCAGGTGGGGACTGAAGCTTTCTTT
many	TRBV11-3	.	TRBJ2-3	CASSPRLADTQYF	TGTGCCAGCAGCCCACGACTAGCAGATACGCAGTATTTT
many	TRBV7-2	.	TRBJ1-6	CASSLGRTTNSPLHF	TGTGCCAGCAGCTTAGGACGGACGACGAATTCACCCCTCCACTTT
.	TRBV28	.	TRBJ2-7	CASSLFRGYEQYF	TGTGCCAGCAGTTTATTTCGCGGCTACGAGCAGTACTTC
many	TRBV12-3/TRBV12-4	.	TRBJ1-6	CASRPEYMNSPLHF	TGTGCCAGCAGACCAGAGTATATGAATTCACCCCTCCACTTT
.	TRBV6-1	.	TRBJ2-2	CASREALGHSNTGELFF	TGTGCCAGCAGGGAGGCGTTGGGACATTCGAACACCGGGGAGCTGTTTTTT
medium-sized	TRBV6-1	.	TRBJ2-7	CASSEQGEKYF	TGTGCCAGCAGTGAACAGGGCGAGAAGTACTTC
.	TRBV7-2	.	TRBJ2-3	CASIFSEGTDTHYF	TGTGCCAGCATCTTCAGCGAGGGCACAGATACGCATTATTTT
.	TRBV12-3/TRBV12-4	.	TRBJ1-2	CASSFQTPGYTF	TGTGCCAGCAGTTTTCAAACTCCCGGCTACACCTTC
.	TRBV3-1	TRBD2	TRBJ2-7	CASSRRLAGVEYEQYF	TGTGCCAGCAGCCGGCGACTAGCGGGAGTGGAATACGAGCAGTACTTC
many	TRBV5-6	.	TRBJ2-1	CASSLGRGNEQFF	TGTGCCAGCAGCTTGGGAAGGGGAAATGAGCAGTTCTTC
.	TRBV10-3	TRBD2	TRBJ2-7	CAIRISGSSYDQYF	TGTGCCATCAGAATTAGCGGGAGTTCCTACGATCAGTACTTC
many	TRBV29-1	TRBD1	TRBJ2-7	CSVEGTGAANSYEQYF	TGCAGCGTTGAAGGGACAGGGGCCGCCAACTCCTACGAGCAGTACTTC
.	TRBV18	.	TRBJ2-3	CASSPTPADTQYF	TGTGCCAGCTCACCGACACCGGCAGATACGCAGTATTTT
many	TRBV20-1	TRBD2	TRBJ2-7	CSARLAGAPPHYEQYF	TGCAGTGCTAGACTAGCGGGAGCCCCACCCCACTACGAGCAGTACTTC
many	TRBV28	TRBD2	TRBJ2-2	CASRLGLAGAGELFF	TGTGCCAGCAGGCTGGGACTAGCGGGAGCCGGGGAGCTGTTTTTT
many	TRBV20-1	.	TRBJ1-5	CSAGDGTNQPQHF	TGCAGTGCTGGCGACGGTACCAATCAGCCCCAGCATTTT
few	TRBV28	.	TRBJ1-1	CASSTHGYTEAFF	TGTGCCAGCAGTACTCATGGTTACACTGAAGCTTTCTTT
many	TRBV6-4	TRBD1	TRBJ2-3	CASSQGETDTQYF	TGTGCCAGCAGTCAGGGGGAGACAGATACGCAGTATTTT
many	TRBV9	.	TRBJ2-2	CASSPQRKEEELFF	TGTGCCAGCAGCCCTCAGAGAAAAGAGGAGGAGCTGTTTTTT
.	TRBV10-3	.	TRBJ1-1	CAISDFTGYGLNTEAFF	TGTGCCATCAGTGACTTCACAGGGTATGGGTTGAACACTGAAGCTTTCTTT
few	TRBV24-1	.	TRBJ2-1	CATSAIRDSGYNEQFF	TGTGCCACCAGTGCAATCCGTGACAGTGGTTACAATGAGCAGTTCTTC
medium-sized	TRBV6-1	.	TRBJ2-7	CASTQGASYEQYF	TGTGCCAGCACCCAGGGAGCTTCCTACGAGCAGTACTTC
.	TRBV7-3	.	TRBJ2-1	CASSPKALGDEQFF	TGTGCCAGCAGCCCAAAAGCCCTCGGGGATGAGCAGTTCTTC
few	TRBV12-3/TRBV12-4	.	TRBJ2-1	CASSFFVSHNEQFF	TGTGCCAGTAGTTTCTTTGTCAGCCACAATGAGCAGTTCTTC
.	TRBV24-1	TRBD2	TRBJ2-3	CATSDQTSGFTDTQYF	TGTGCCACCAGTGACCAGACTAGCGGGTTCACAGATACGCAGTATTTT
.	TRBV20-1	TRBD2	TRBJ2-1	CSAREGLAGVNEQFF	TGCAGTGCTAGAGAGGGACTAGCGGGAGTCAATGAGCAGTTCTTC
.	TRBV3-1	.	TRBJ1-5	CASSPGGGSNQPQHF	TGTGCCAGCAGCCCCGGCGGGGGGTCCAATCAGCCCCAGCATTTT
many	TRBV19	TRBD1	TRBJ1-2	CASSSGTAIPYGYTF	TGTGCCAGTAGCTCCGGGACAGCAATTCCCTATGGCTACACCTTC
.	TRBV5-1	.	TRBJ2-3	CASSRDRSTDTQYF	TGCGCCAGCAGCAGAGACAGAAGCACAGATACGCAGTATTTT
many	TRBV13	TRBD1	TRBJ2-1	CASSPRTGSLTYNEQFF	TGTGCCAGCAGCCCTAGGACAGGGTCCCTTACATACAATGAGCAGTTCTTC